This T cell receptor (beta chain) appears in the sequencing data of a study of OX40 agonist ivuxolimab in advanced cancers. Study overall: A male proportion of 82.7% was recorded, with mean age roughly 62 years and range roughly 23 to 79. Study-level results: The average count of expanded clones was higher among CD8+ T cells than among CD4+. The work left the antigen specificity of expanded peripheral T cells undetermined.

Concerning this clone itself: Its antigen is not identified.

CDR3 size: 13 residues. V lost 3 bases and J lost 4, with 9 bases in between. CDR1 is SGHTA, CDR2 FQGTGA, per germline. Profiling relied on immunoSEQ multiplex PCR, and the TCRdb table lists in-frame clones only, not all of them. The repertoire consists of around 76,000 clones, with 70% to 90% occurring once and the leading ten covering 2.8%. V usage is TRBV7-3 and J usage is TRBJ2-5; possibly TRBD2 for D (6 bases). The sample in question was CD4+ or CD8+ T cells sorted from blood, obtained in a trial of the OX40 agonist ivuxolimab. This sequence was found in an adult with an advanced solid tumor such as melanoma, head and neck, liver or kidney cancer. CDR3 sequence (DNA): TGTGCCAGCAGCTTGGGACTCCGAGAGACCCAGTACTTC. This encodes CASSLGLRETQYF. Variable domain in full (rest from reference TRBV7-3 and TRBJ2-5): GAGVSQTPSNKVTEKGKYVELRCDPISGHTALYWYRQSLGQGPEFLIYFQGTGAADDSGLPNDRFFAVRPEGSVSTLKIQRTERGDSAVYLCASSLGLRETQYFGPGTRLLVL.